Listed here are 12 T cell receptor beta chains from one sample, sequenced in a study of T cell repertoires in cytomegalovirus infection. These TCRs' antigens remain unknown. From the reads, TCRdb called clonotypes with MiXCR, one entry per CDR3 protein. This sample has 60,000 to 75,000 distinct CDR3 sequences; 22% occur once, and the top ten carry approximately 79%. Sequenced input: PBMCs, sequenced either directly or after in vitro stimulation (not recorded which). Receptors originate from a human donor in good health (CMV status not recorded). Some clones in this sample may be carry-over from other donors' samples.

There are a few counts of this clonotype. The CDR3 DNA reads as TGTGCCAGTAGGGACTCTAGGGGGTCGAGCTCCTACAATGAGCAGTTCTTC. Its protein product is CASRDSRGSSSYNEQFF. The V gene is TRBV19, the J gene TRBJ2-1, with D tentatively TRBD1 (6 bases). V lost 6 bases and J 0 bases, leaving 18 bases between the germline ends. Per the germline V gene, CDR1 is LNHDA and CDR2 is SQIVND (reference sequence). The CDR3 sequence is 17 residues long.

This clonotype was found a few times. This rearrangement joins TRBV12-3 or TRBV12-4 to TRBJ1-4; D remains unclear. This CDR3 comprises 13 residues. V lost 0 bases to trimming and J lost 4 bases, with 3 bases between them. This chain's CDR3 is CASSLASNEKLFF. The CDR3 DNA reads as TGTGCCAGCAGTTTAGCGAGTAATGAAAAACTGTTTTTT.

This chain links TRBV24-1 with TRBJ1-1, with D possibly being TRBD1 (5 bases). CDR3 length: 11 amino acids. Germline CDR1 is KGHDR and CDR2 is SFDVKD. With 7 bases removed from V and 11 bases from J, the gap between germline ends came to 13 bases. As DNA, the CDR3 is TGTGCCACCAGGGGCGTTGGGGGGGCTTTCTTT. The encoded protein is CATRGVGGAFF.

The chain recombines TRBV2 with TRBJ2-5; D is possibly TRBD1 (6 bases). The germline CDR1 and CDR2 sequences are SNHLY and FYNNEI. This CDR3 has 15 residues. The V and J ends lost 3 bases and 1 base respectively, with 12 bases between them. CDR3 sequence: CASSDWGQSQETQYF. The CDR3 DNA sequence: TGTGCCAGCAGTGACTGGGGGCAGTCCCAAGAGACCCAGTACTTC.

This clonotype was detected ten times or more. The chain couples TRBV7-2 to TRBJ1-5; D ambiguous. Trimming pared 0 bases from V and 7 bases from J, leaving 10 bases between. Germline V CDR1 and CDR2: SGHTA, FQGNSA. The CDR3 totals 14 residues. The CDR3 loop reads CASSLAPGRQPQHF. Written as DNA, the CDR3 is TGTGCCAGCAGCTTAGCACCGGGAAGGCAGCCCCAGCATTTT.

The V call is TRBV12-3 or TRBV12-4, the J call TRBJ1-1; TRBD1 matches at 7 bases. CDR3 length: 14 residues. J gave up 4 bases and V 5 bases, and 7 bases lay outside the gene matches. CDR3 in amino acids: CASSERNRGTEAFF. The DNA for the CDR3 is TGTGCCAGCAGTGAACGTAACAGGGGCACTGAAGCTTTCTTT.

V usage is TRBV20-1 and J usage is TRBJ1-3; possibly TRBD1 for D (6 bases). Germline CDR1 is DFQATT and CDR2 is SNEGSKA (reference sequence). With 3 bases removed from V and 9 bases from J, the gap between germline ends came to 18 bases. The CDR3 extends over 14 amino acids. The CDR3 is CSARGGGPGGTIYF. The CDR3, as DNA: TGCAGTGCTAGGGGCGGGGGGCCGGGAGGCACCATATATTTT.

The sample holds a few counts of this clonotype. The genes are TRBV5-6 and TRBJ2-4, with 10 bases identical to TRBD2. The J segment lost 0 bases and the V segment lost 4 bases, leaving 7 bases of the junction unmatched. The germline V gene has CDR1 SGHDT and CDR2 YYEEEE. The CDR3 is 17 residues long. The CDR3 reads CASSAGTSDLAKNIQYF. The DNA for the CDR3 is TGTGCCAGCAGCGCCGGGACTAGCGACCTAGCCAAAAACATTCAGTACTTC.

This chain connects TRBV10-3 to TRBJ2-1; 12 bases are a match to TRBD2. Germline assignment: CDR1 ENHRY and CDR2 SYGVKD. The CDR3 is made up of 16 amino acids. Trimming took 2 bases from V and 8 from J; bases not matched to a gene: 7. DNA of the CDR3: TGTGCCATCAGTGAGGGGACTAGCGGGCGCCGGGATGAGCAGTTCTTC. Amino acid sequence: CAISEGTSGRRDEQFF.

This chain joins TRBV6-2 or TRBV6-3 and TRBJ1-1, with D unresolved. CDR1 and CDR2 (germline): MNHEY, SVGEGT. V lost 2 bases and J 1 base, leaving 11 bases between the germline ends. The CDR3 length is 15 residues. The CDR3 DNA is TGTGCCAGCAGTTACACCAGAATGGAGAACACTGAAGCTTTCTTT. Protein: CASSYTRMENTEAFF.

This clonotype occurred a few times. J is TRBJ2-1 and V is TRBV24-1, with D perhaps matching TRBD1 or TRBD2 (5 bases each). The CDR3 has 15 amino acids. Per the germline V gene, CDR1 is KGHDR and CDR2 is SFDVKD. Trimming stripped 8 bases from V and 5 bases from J, with 18 bases between. For the CDR3, the DNA is TGTGCCACCAACACGGGACGACGACCCGACAATGAGCAGTTCTTC. Translation: CATNTGRRPDNEQFF.

The table lists this clonotype with many counts. The chain employs TRBV7-3 and TRBJ2-1, with 14 bases fitting TRBD2. Per germline, CDR1 SGHTA and CDR2 FQGTGA. This CDR3 has 17 residues. V shed 2 bases and J 7 bases; nucleotides not matched to a gene: 7. The CDR3: CASSLQGLAGAGNEQFF. CDR3 nucleotides: TGTGCCAGCAGCTTACAGGGACTAGCGGGAGCTGGGAATGAGCAGTTCTTC.